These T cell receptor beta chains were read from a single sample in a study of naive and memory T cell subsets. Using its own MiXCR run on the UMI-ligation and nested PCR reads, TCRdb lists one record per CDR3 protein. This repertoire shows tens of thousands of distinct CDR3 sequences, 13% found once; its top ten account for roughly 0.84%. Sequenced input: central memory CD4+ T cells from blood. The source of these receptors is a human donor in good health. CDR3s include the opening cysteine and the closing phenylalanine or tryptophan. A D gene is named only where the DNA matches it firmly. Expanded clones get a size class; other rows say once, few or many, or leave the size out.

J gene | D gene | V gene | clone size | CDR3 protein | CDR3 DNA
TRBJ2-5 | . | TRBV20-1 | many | CSVRGQETQYF | TGCAGTGTGCGGGGCCAAGAGACCCAGTACTTC
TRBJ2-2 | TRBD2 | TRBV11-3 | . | CASTPGGVRANTGELFF | TGTGCCAGCACCCCCGGGGGGGTGAGAGCGAACACCGGGGAGCTGTTTTTT
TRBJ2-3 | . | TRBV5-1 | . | CASSLRGMDTQYF | TGCGCCAGCAGCTTAAGGGGGATGGATACGCAGTATTTT
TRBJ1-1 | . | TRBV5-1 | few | CASQLLLGTDTEAFF | TGCGCCAGCCAGCTTCTGTTGGGGACGGACACTGAAGCTTTCTTT
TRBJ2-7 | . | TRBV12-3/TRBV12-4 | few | CASSLGRVDEQYF | TGTGCCAGCAGTTTAGGCAGGGTGGACGAGCAGTACTTC
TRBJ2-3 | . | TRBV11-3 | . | CASSLGAGTTDTQYF | TGTGCCAGCAGCCTAGGTGCGGGGACAACAGATACGCAGTATTTT
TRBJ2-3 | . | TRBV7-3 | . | CASSQVAKSSGVFDTQYF | TGTGCCAGCAGCCAGGTCGCGAAGAGTAGTGGGGTATTTGATACGCAGTATTTT
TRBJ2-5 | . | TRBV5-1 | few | CASSFTLAAEETQYF | TGCGCCAGCAGCTTTACTCTAGCCGCCGAAGAGACCCAGTACTTC
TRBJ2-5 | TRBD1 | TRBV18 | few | CASSPPDRAKTQYF | TGTGCCAGCTCACCACCCGACAGGGCGAAGACCCAGTACTTC
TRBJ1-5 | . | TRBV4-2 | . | CASSQETDYSNQPQHF | TGTGCCAGCAGCCAAGAGACGGATTATAGCAATCAGCCCCAGCATTTT
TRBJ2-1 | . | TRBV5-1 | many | CASSLVSENNEQFF | TGCGCCAGCAGCTTGGTTAGCGAAAACAATGAGCAGTTCTTC
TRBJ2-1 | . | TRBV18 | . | CASSPLKGRNEQFF | TGTGCCAGCTCACCCCTGAAGGGGCGGAATGAGCAGTTCTTC
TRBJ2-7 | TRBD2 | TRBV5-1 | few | CASSLFPAGGYEQYF | TGCGCCAGCAGCTTGTTTCCCGCGGGAGGCTACGAGCAGTACTTC
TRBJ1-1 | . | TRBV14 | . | CASSQDSLVAFF | TGTGCCAGCAGCCAAGATTCATTGGTAGCTTTCTTT
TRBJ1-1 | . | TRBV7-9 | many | CASSSSPKGAEAFF | TGTGCCAGCAGCTCGAGCCCTAAGGGCGCTGAAGCTTTCTTT
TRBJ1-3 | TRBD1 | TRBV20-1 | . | CSARPGQGSGNTIYF | TGCAGTGCTAGACCCGGACAGGGCTCTGGAAACACCATATATTTT
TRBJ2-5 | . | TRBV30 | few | CVWGARETQYF | TGTGTTTGGGGGGCTCGGGAGACCCAGTACTTC
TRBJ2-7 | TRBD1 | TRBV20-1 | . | CSTDRGEGYEQYF | TGCAGTACCGACAGGGGCGAAGGATACGAGCAGTACTTC
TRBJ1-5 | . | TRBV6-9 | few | CASSYSGVRGQPQHF | TGTGCCAGCAGTTATTCTGGGGTTCGAGGTCAGCCCCAGCATTTT
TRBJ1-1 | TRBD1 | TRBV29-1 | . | CSGGTGTGGEAFF | TGCAGCGGAGGAACCGGGACAGGGGGCGAAGCTTTCTTT
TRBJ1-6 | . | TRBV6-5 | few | CASSYSSTGRYNSPLHF | TGTGCCAGCAGTTACTCGAGTACAGGACGTTATAATTCACCCCTCCACTTT
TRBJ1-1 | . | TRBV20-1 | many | CSASPPDGVRRAFF | TGCAGTGCCTCCCCCCCCGATGGAGTCCGGAGGGCTTTCTTT
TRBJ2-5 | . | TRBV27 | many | CASSFSGRRTQYF | TGTGCCAGCAGTTTCTCCGGCCGCCGAACCCAGTACTTC
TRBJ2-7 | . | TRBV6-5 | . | CASSRESTGEQYF | TGTGCCAGCAGTCGGGAGTCTACGGGGGAGCAGTACTTC
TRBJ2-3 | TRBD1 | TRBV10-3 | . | CATLQQGRTDTQYF | TGTGCCACCTTACAACAGGGGCGCACAGATACGCAGTATTTT
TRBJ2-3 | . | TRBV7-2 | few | CASSLGTGRGTDTQYF | TGTGCCAGCAGCTTAGGTACAGGGCGGGGGACAGATACGCAGTATTTT
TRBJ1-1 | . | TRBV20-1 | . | CSARDPEGGFTEAFF | TGCAGTGCTAGAGATCCGGAGGGGGGTTTCACTGAAGCTTTCTTT
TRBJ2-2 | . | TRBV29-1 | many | CSVAVLANTGELFF | TGCAGCGTTGCAGTTCTAGCGAACACCGGGGAGCTGTTTTTT
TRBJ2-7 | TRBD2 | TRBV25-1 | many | CASGISGKGYEQYF | TGTGCCAGCGGAATTAGCGGGAAGGGTTACGAGCAGTACTTC
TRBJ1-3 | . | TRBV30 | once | CAWSVHSAGNTIYF | TGTGCCTGGAGTGTCCACAGCGCTGGAAACACCATATATTTT
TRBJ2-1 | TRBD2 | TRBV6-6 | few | CASRLGTSVKDNEQFF | TGTGCCAGCAGGCTTGGGACTAGCGTTAAAGACAATGAGCAGTTCTTC
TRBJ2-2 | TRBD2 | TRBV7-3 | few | CASSSIAGETGELFF | TGTGCCAGCAGCTCAATAGCGGGAGAAACCGGGGAGCTGTTTTTT
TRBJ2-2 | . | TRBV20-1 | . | CSARKGGTGELFF | TGCAGTGCTAGAAAAGGAGGCACCGGGGAGCTGTTTTTT
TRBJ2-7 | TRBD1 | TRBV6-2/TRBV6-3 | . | CASSSTDRGSYEQYF | TGTGCCAGCAGTTCCACGGACAGGGGATCTTACGAGCAGTACTTC
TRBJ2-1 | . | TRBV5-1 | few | CASSLKTVSYNEQFF | TGCGCCAGCAGCCTGAAGACAGTCTCCTACAATGAGCAGTTCTTC
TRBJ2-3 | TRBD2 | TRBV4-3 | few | CASSQERWGSGSRTDTQYF | TGCGCCAGCAGCCAAGAACGATGGGGTAGCGGGAGCCGCACAGATACGCAGTATTTT
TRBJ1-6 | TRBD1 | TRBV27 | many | CASCAPGGVSPLHF | TGTGCCAGCTGCGCGCCAGGGGGAGTTTCACCCCTCCACTTT
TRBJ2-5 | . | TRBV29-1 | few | CSVEDVAGWQETQYF | TGCAGCGTTGAAGACGTGGCGGGATGGCAAGAGACCCAGTACTTC
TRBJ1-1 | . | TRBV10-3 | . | CAISPGIHTEAFF | TGTGCCATCAGTCCCGGGATACACACTGAAGCTTTCTTT
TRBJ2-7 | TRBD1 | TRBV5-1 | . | CASSSLDRGLHEQYF | TGCGCCAGCAGCTCGTTAGACAGGGGGCTCCACGAGCAGTACTTC
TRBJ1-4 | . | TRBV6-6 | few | CASSYGGHNGDEKLFF | TGTGCCAGCAGTTACGGGGGACACAATGGGGATGAAAAACTGTTTTTT
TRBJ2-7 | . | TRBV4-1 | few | CASSPQGGHPGEQYF | TGCGCCAGCAGCCCCCAAGGCGGGCATCCCGGGGAGCAGTACTTC
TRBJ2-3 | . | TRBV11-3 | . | CASSLDSSRRDTQYF | TGTGCCAGCAGCTTAGATTCGTCCAGGAGGGATACGCAGTATTTT
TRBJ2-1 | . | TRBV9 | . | CASSRRTDDTEQFF | TGTGCCAGCAGTCGGAGGACGGACGACACTGAGCAGTTCTTC
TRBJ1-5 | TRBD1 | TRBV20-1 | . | CSARAFGQGGNQPQHF | TGCAGTGCTAGAGCCTTTGGACAGGGAGGCAATCAGCCCCAGCATTTT
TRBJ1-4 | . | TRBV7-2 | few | CASSFSSRYGGEKLFF | TGTGCCAGCAGCTTCTCCTCACGCTATGGGGGTGAAAAACTGTTTTTT
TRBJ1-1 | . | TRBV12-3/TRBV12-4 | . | CASSLNRNGGAKTEAFF | TGTGCCAGCAGTTTAAATCGTAACGGGGGCGCCAAAACTGAAGCTTTCTTT
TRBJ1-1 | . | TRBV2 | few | CASRAGVAGNTEAFF | TGTGCCAGCAGGGCGGGGGTCGCGGGGAACACTGAAGCTTTCTTT
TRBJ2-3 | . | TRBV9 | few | CASSVGPSVNTDTQYF | TGTGCCAGCAGCGTAGGGCCTAGCGTAAACACAGATACGCAGTATTTT
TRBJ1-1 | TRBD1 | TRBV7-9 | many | CASSRWGQGAKNTEAFF | TGTGCCAGCAGCCGTTGGGGGCAGGGGGCTAAGAACACTGAAGCTTTCTTT
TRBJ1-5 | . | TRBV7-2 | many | CASARAQRDQPQHF | TGTGCCAGCGCCCGGGCCCAGAGGGATCAGCCCCAGCATTTT
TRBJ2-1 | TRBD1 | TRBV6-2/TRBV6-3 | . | CASTGTGGIEQFF | TGTGCCAGCACCGGGACAGGGGGGATTGAGCAGTTCTTC
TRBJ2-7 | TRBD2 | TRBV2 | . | CASRRGLAGAYEQYF | TGTGCCAGCAGGAGGGGACTAGCGGGAGCCTACGAGCAGTACTTC
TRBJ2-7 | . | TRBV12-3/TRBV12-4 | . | CASSFSGRAVATYEQYF | TGTGCCAGCAGTTTTTCGGGACGCGCAGTCGCTACCTACGAGCAGTACTTC
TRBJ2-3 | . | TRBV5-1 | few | CASSLGRGEGYTQYF | TGCGCCAGCAGCTTGGGACGAGGAGAGGGGTATACGCAGTATTTT